Listed below are T cell receptor beta chains from one sample, sequenced in a study of memory CD4+ T cells and cytomegalovirus serostatus. The assay was immunoSEQ multiplex PCR, and TCRdb's table has in-frame clones only and misses some. Of 50,000 to 60,000 clones in the sample, more than 70% were seen once. Source material: memory CD4+ T cells from blood. Receptors were obtained from an adult in good health and CMV-seropositive. CDR3s include the opening cysteine and the closing phenylalanine or tryptophan. D genes are given only for firm matches. Size is stated for part of the rows, as once, few or many counts, or as a class when the clone is expanded.

v_call,cdr3_length,j_call,d_call,clone_size,cdr3_nt,cdr3_aa
TRBV27,14,TRBJ2-1,-,-,TGTGCCAGCAGCCCCAGGGCGCTTGGGAATGAGCAGTTCTTC,CASSPRALGNEQFF
TRBV7-9,13,TRBJ1-4,-,-,TGTGCCAGCAGCTTAGCGCGAGCGGAGGGACTGTTTTTT,CASSLARAEGLFF
TRBV5-8,11,TRBJ2-1,-,-,TGTGCCAGCAGCTTGGACCCTACCCAGTTCTTC,CASSLDPTQFF
TRBV9,14,TRBJ2-1,-,-,TGTGCCAGCAGCGTCGCACAACCCCACAATGAGCAGTTCTTC,CASSVAQPHNEQFF
TRBV7-2,15,TRBJ2-2,-,few,TGTGCCAGCAGCTTCAAAGGTCGCGACACCGGGGAGCTGTTTTTT,CASSFKGRDTGELFF
TRBV11-2,14,TRBJ2-7,TRBD2,-,TGTGCCAGCAGTCCCTCCGGGACTAACTACGAGCAGTACTTC,CASSPSGTNYEQYF
TRBV15,15,TRBJ2-7,TRBD2,-,TGTGCCACCAGCAGAGATAATCCGGGGGGCTACGAGCAGTACTTC,CATSRDNPGGYEQYF
TRBV10-1,18,TRBJ2-6,-,-,TGCGCCAGCAGTGATAAGAGGACCAAAGCTTCTGGGGCCAACGTCCTGACTTTC,CASSDKRTKASGANVLTF
TRBV18,16,TRBJ2-2,TRBD1,-,TGTGCCAGCTCACGGGCCGGGACAGGGAACACCGGGGAGCTGTTTTTT,CASSRAGTGNTGELFF
TRBV19,14,TRBJ2-2,TRBD1,-,TGTGCCAGTAGACCATGGACAGGGACCGGGGAGCTGTTTTTT,CASRPWTGTGELFF
TRBV5-1,15,TRBJ2-1,-,once,TGCGCCAGCAGCTTGAATGGGGATTTTCGTAATGAGCAGTTCTTC,CASSLNGDFRNEQFF
TRBV9,13,TRBJ1-6,-,-,TGTGCCAGCAGCGTGGGGGGTAATTCACCCCTCCACTTT,CASSVGGNSPLHF
TRBV4-3,15,TRBJ2-2,-,-,TGCGCCAGCAGCCAAGGGCGGTTTAACACCGGGGAGCTGTTTTTT,CASSQGRFNTGELFF
TRBV5-1,17,TRBJ2-6,-,-,TGCGCCAGCAGCTTGTTGCCGGGGCTGACTGGGGCCAACGTCCTGACTTTC,CASSLLPGLTGANVLTF
TRBV6-6,14,TRBJ1-4,TRBD1,-,TGTGCCAGCACCCCCAACAGGGGCGGTGAAAAACTGTTTTTT,CASTPNRGGEKLFF
TRBV6-4,15,TRBJ2-3,TRBD2,-,TGTGCCAGCAGTGCGAGCGGGGTCCCCACAGATACGCAGTATTTT,CASSASGVPTDTQYF
TRBV7-9,14,TRBJ1-1,TRBD1,-,TGTGCCAGCAGCTTAGACAGGGGAAACACTGAAGCTTTCTTT,CASSLDRGNTEAFF
TRBV19,15,TRBJ1-2,-,once,TGTGCCAGTAGTATCCAGTACATTTCGACAGTCGGCTACACCTTC,CASSIQYISTVGYTF
TRBV2,14,TRBJ2-7,TRBD1,-,TGTGCCAGCAGTGAGAGGACAGGGTCTGGCGAGCAGTACTTC,CASSERTGSGEQYF
TRBV28,16,TRBJ1-5,-,few,TGTGCCAGCAGTTTAACCCTCAGGGGATACAATCAGCCCCAGCATTTT,CASSLTLRGYNQPQHF
TRBV6-5,14,TRBJ2-1,TRBD2,-,TGTGCCAGCAGTCTAGACGGGACTAGAAATGAGCAGTTCTTC,CASSLDGTRNEQFF
TRBV2,15,TRBJ2-2,-,-,TGTGCCAGCAGTACCACAGGGAGTTTCACCGGGGAGCTGTTTTTT,CASSTTGSFTGELFF
TRBV6-6,15,TRBJ1-1,-,once,TGTGCCAGCAGTCGCCAACAGGGAGGGAACACTGAAGCTTTCTTT,CASSRQQGGNTEAFF
TRBV4-1,16,TRBJ2-5,TRBD1,-,TGCGCCAGCAGCCAAGATGGGACAGGGCCCTTATGGACCCAGTACTTC,CASSQDGTGPLWTQYF
TRBV7-2,14,TRBJ1-5,-,few,TGTGCCAGCAGCTTATACCAGGGCAATCAGCCCCAGCATTTT,CASSLYQGNQPQHF
TRBV11-2,14,TRBJ1-1,TRBD1,few,TGTGCCAGCAGCTTTGGGACAGAGAACACTGAAGCTTTCTTT,CASSFGTENTEAFF
TRBV6-5,14,TRBJ1-1,-,few,TGTGCCAGCAGTTACCCTGGAATGAACACTGAAGCTTTCTTT,CASSYPGMNTEAFF
TRBV5-1,14,TRBJ2-7,TRBD2,-,TGCGCCAGCAGCTTGGAGACTAGCGGGAGCAAGCAGTACTTC,CASSLETSGSKQYF
TRBV7-2,13,TRBJ1-1,-,few,TGTGCCAGCAGCCCAAGACAGGATTCACTAGCTTTCTTT,CASSPRQDSLAFF
TRBV6-5,15,TRBJ2-5,TRBD2,-,TGTGCCAGCAGTTACCGACTAGCGGGAGGGGAGACCCAGTACTTC,CASSYRLAGGETQYF
TRBV5-4,16,TRBJ2-7,TRBD1,-,TGTGCCAGCAGTCCATCAAGGGACAGGGTACGTGACGAGCAGTACTTC,CASSPSRDRVRDEQYF
TRBV6-5,14,TRBJ1-5,TRBD1,-,TGTGCCAGCAGTTATGACAGGGATCGTCAGCCCCAGCATTTT,CASSYDRDRQPQHF
TRBV2,12,TRBJ2-3,-,-,TGTGCCAGCAGTCTGTCCACAGATACGCAGTATTTT,CASSLSTDTQYF
TRBV6-5,14,TRBJ2-7,TRBD1,-,TGTGCCAGCAGGAACCGGGACAGGGGGGGCGAGCAGTACTTC,CASRNRDRGGEQYF
TRBV18,14,TRBJ1-1,-,-,TGTGCCAGCTCACCCCTAATGTCAGTCTATGAAGCTTTCTTT,CASSPLMSVYEAFF
TRBV6-1,13,TRBJ2-7,TRBD1,-,TGTGCCAGCAGTGAAAAAGACAGGGACGAGCAGTACTTC,CASSEKDRDEQYF
TRBV19,15,TRBJ2-5,TRBD1,-,TGTGCCAGTAGTATCGGGGACAGGGATCAAGAGACCCAGTACTTC,CASSIGDRDQETQYF
TRBV28,14,TRBJ2-7,-,-,TGTGCCAGCAGTTTTCGGGTCCCGCCTTACGAGCAGTACTTC,CASSFRVPPYEQYF
TRBV7-9,15,TRBJ2-3,TRBD2,once,TGTGCCAGCAGCCAGGGACTAGCGTACGCAGATACGCAGTATTTT,CASSQGLAYADTQYF
TRBV28,15,TRBJ1-2,-,-,TGTGCCAGCAGGAAACCTCAGGGGAAGGACTATGGCTACACCTTC,CASRKPQGKDYGYTF
TRBV7-9,14,TRBJ2-7,TRBD1,-,TGTGCCAGCAGCTACGACCAGGGGGCCTACGAGCAGTACTTC,CASSYDQGAYEQYF
TRBV6-6,15,TRBJ2-2,-,once,TGTGCCTCTCGATGGTTGGACGGCCTCACCGGGGAGCTGTTTTTT,CASRWLDGLTGELFF
TRBV25-1,16,TRBJ1-2,TRBD1,once,TGTGCCAGCAGTGAATATCTCGGGACAGGGAATTATGGCTACACCTTC,CASSEYLGTGNYGYTF
TRBV18,15,TRBJ2-7,TRBD1,-,TGTGCCAGCTCACCATCTGACAGGGGGCCCTACGAGCAGTACTTC,CASSPSDRGPYEQYF
TRBV29-1,12,TRBJ1-1,-,-,TGCAGCGTTGCACAGGTGAACACTGAAGCTTTCTTT,CSVAQVNTEAFF
TRBV2,16,TRBJ2-1,TRBD2,-,TGTGCCAGCAAGGGACTAGCGGGGGGTACCTACAATGAGCAGTTCTTC,CASKGLAGGTYNEQFF
TRBV7-2,15,TRBJ1-1,-,few,TGTGCCAGCAGCTTTTATACAGAGCTTAACACTGAAGCTTTCTTT,CASSFYTELNTEAFF
TRBV5-1,16,TRBJ2-7,TRBD1,-,TGCGCCAGCAGCCCCGGGTTGGACAGGGGGCGTGAGGGGCAGTACTTC,CASSPGLDRGREGQYF
TRBV2,14,TRBJ2-2,-,-,TGTGCCAGCAGCCTCCAGCTTAACACCGGGGAGCTGTTTTTT,CASSLQLNTGELFF
TRBV7-2,14,TRBJ1-1,-,-,TGTGCCAGCAGCTTAGCTCGGATGGACACTGAAGCTTTCTTT,CASSLARMDTEAFF
TRBV7-3,13,TRBJ2-1,-,-,TGTGCCAGCGGGAAAACCTCCTACAATGAGCAGTTCTTC,CASGKTSYNEQFF
TRBV6-5,14,TRBJ2-1,-,-,TGTGCCAGCAGTAGAGGACAGTCTTACAATGAGCAGTTCTTC,CASSRGQSYNEQFF
TRBV10-3,14,TRBJ1-6,TRBD1,few,TGTGCCATCAGCCTGACAGGGAAAAATTCACCCCTCCACTTT,CAISLTGKNSPLHF
TRBV18,15,TRBJ1-1,TRBD1,-,TGTGCCAGCTCACCGAGACAGGGGGCCGGGAAGGTCGCTTTCTTT,CASSPRQGAGKVAFF
TRBV6-6,15,TRBJ2-7,TRBD1,-,TGTGCCAGCAGTTACCGCCCCGGGACAGGGCTCGAGCAGTACTTC,CASSYRPGTGLEQYF